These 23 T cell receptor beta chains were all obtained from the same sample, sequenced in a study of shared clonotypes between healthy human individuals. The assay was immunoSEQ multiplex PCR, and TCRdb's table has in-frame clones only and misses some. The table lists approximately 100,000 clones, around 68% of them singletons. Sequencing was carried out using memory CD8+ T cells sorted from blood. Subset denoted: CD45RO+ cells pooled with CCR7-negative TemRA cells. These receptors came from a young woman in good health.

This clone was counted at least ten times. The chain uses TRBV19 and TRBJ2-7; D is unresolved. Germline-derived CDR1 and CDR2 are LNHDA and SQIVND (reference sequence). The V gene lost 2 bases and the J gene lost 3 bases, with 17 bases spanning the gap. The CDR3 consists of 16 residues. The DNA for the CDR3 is TGTGCCAGTAGTATATCCGCGGACGGGTTTAACTACGAGCAGTACTTC. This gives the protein CASSISADGFNYEQYF.

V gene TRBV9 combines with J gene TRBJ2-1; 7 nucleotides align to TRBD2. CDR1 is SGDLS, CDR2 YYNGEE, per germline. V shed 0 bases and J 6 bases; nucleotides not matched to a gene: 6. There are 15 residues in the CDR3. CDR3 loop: CASSVGGGSRNEQFF. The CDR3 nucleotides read TGTGCCAGCAGCGTAGGGGGCGGGAGCCGCAATGAGCAGTTCTTC.

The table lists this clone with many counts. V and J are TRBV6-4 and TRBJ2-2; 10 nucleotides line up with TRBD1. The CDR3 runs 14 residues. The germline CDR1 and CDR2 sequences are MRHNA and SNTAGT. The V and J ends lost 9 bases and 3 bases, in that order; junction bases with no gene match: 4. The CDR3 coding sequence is TGTGCCAGTGGGACAGGGGAAGACACCGGGGAGCTGTTTTTT. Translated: CASGTGEDTGELFF.

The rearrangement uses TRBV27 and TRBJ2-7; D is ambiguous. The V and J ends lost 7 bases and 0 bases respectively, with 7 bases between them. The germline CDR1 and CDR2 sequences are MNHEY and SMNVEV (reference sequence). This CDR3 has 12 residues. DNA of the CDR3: TGTGCCAGCACGTCTACCTCCTACGAGCAGTACTTC. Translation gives CASTSTSYEQYF.

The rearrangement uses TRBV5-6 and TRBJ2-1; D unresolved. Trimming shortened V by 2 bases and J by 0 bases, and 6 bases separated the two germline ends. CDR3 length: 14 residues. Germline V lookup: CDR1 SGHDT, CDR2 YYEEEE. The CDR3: CASSFLGSYNEQFF. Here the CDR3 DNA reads TGTGCCAGCAGCTTTCTAGGCTCCTACAATGAGCAGTTCTTC.

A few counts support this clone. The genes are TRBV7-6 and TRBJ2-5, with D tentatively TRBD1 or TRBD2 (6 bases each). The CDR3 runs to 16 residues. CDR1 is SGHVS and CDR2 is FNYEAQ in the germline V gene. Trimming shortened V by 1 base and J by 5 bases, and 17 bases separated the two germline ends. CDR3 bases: TGTGCCAGCAGCTTAGAGTACGGGGGCCCGCGGGAGACCCAGTACTTC. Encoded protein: CASSLEYGGPRETQYF.

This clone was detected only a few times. The CDR3, as DNA: TGTGCCAGCAGTGAATCAAACGACGGGGGCGGTGAGCAGTACTTC. Translated: CASSESNDGGGEQYF. The rearrangement uses TRBV6-1 and TRBJ2-7; D could derive from TRBD1 or TRBD2 (6 bases each). Germline-derived CDR1 and CDR2 are MNHNS and SASEGT. The ends were cut back, 2 bases at V and 7 bases at J, with 18 bases in the middle. This CDR3 is 15 amino acids long.

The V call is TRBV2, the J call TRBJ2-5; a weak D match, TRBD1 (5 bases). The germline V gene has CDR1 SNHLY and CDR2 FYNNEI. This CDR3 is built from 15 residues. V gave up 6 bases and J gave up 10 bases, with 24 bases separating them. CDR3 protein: CASRETASPLVIQYF. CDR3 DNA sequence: TGTGCCAGCAGAGAGACAGCTTCGCCCCTGGTGATCCAGTACTTC.

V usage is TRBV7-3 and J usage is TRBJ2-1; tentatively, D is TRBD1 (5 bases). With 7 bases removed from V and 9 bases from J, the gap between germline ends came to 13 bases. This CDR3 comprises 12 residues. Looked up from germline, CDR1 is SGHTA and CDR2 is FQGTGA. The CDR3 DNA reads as TGTGCCAGCATCTCAAAAAGGGGTGAGCAGTTCTTC. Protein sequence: CASISKRGEQFF. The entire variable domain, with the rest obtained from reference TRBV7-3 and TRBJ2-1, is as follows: GAGVSQTPSNKVTEKGKYVELRCDPISGHTALYWYRQSLGQGPEFLIYFQGTGAADDSGLPNDRFFAVRPEGSVSTLKIQRTERGDSAVYLCASISKRGEQFFGPGTRLTVL.

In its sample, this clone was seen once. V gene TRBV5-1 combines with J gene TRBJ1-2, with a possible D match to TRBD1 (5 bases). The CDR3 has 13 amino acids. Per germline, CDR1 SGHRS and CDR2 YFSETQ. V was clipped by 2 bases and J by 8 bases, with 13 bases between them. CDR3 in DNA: TGCGCCAGCAGCTTCGGGCAGGGTGAGGGCTACACCTTC. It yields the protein CASSFGQGEGYTF.

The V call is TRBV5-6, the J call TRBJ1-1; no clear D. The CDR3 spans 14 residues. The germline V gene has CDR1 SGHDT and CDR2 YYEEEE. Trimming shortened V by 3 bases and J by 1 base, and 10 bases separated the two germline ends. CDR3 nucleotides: TGTGCCAGCAGCTCCCGTCAGGAGAACACTGAAGCTTTCTTT. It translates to CASSSRQENTEAFF.

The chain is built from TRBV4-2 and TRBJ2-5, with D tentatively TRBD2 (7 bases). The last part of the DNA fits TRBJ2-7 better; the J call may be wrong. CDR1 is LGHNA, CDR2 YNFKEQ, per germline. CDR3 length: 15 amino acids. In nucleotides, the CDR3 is TGTGCCAGCAGCTTTTTCGGGGGGCTGGGATACGAGCAGTACTTC. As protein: CASSFFGGLGYEQYF.

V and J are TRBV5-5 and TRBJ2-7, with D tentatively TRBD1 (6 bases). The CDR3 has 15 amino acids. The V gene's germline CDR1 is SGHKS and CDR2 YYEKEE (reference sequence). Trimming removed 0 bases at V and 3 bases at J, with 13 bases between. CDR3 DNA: TGTGCCAGCAGCTTGGGGCCAGGGGTAAGCTACGAGCAGTACTTC. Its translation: CASSLGPGVSYEQYF.

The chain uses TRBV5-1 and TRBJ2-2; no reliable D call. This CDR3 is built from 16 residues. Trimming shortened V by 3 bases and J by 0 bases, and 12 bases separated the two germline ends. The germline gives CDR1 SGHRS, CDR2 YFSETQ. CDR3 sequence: CASSWRNLANTGELFF. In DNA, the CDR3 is TGCGCCAGCAGCTGGAGAAACCTCGCGAACACCGGGGAGCTGTTTTTT.

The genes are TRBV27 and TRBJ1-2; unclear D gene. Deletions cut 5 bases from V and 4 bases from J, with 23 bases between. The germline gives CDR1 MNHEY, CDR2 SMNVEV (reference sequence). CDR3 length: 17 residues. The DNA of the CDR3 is TGTGCCAGCAGTCCACTCCCGGACGTTTATGCCCGCTATGGCTACACCTTC. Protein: CASSPLPDVYARYGYTF.

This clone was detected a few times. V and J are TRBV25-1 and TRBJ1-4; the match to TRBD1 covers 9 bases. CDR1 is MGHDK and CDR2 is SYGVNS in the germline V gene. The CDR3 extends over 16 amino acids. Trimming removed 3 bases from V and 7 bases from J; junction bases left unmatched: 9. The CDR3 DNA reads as TGTGCCAGCAGTGACCCCGAAGGGACAGGGATTGAAAAACTGTTTTTT. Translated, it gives CASSDPEGTGIEKLFF.

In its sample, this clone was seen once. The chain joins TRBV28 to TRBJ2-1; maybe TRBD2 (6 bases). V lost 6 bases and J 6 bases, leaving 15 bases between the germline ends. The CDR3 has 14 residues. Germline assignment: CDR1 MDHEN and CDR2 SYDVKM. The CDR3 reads CASSRPDYINEQFF. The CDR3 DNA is TGTGCCAGCAGCCGCCCGGACTATATCAATGAGCAGTTCTTC.

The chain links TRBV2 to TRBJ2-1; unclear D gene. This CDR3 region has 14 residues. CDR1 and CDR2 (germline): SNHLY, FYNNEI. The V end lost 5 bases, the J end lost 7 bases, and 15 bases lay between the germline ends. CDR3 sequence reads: CASSPRTGLNEQFF. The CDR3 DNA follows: TGTGCCAGCAGTCCAAGGACGGGCCTGAATGAGCAGTTCTTC. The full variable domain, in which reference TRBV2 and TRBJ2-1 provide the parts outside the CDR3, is EPEVTQTPSHQVTQMGQEVILRCVPISNHLYFYWYRQILGQKVEFLVSFYNNEISEKSEIFDDQFSVERPDGSNFTLKIRSTKLEDSAMYFCASSPRTGLNEQFFGPGTRLTVL.

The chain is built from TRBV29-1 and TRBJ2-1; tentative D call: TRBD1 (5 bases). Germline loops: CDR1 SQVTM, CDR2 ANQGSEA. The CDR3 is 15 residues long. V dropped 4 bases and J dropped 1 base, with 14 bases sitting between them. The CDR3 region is CSVVGVIGSYNEQFF. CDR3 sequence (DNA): TGCAGCGTTGTAGGGGTAATCGGGTCCTACAATGAGCAGTTCTTC.

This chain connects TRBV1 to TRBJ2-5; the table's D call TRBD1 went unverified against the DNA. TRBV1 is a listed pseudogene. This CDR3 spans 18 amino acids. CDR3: CTSSQDRLSVGVKETQYF. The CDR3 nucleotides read TGCACCAGCAGCCAAGATCGGTTGAGTGTAGGGGTCAAGGAGACCCAGTACTTC.

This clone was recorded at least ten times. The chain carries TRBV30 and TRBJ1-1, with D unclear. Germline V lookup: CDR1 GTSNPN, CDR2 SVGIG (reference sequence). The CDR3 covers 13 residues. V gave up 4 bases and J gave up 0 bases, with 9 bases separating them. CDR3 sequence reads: CAWKNQMNTEAFF. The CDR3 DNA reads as TGTGCCTGGAAGAATCAAATGAACACTGAAGCTTTCTTT.

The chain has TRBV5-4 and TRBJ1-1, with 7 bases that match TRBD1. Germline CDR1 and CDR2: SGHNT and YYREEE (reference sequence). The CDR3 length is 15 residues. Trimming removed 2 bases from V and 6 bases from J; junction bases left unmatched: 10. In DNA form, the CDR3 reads TGTGCCAGCAGCTTCTACGCAGGGGGGCTCGCTGAAGCTTTCTTT. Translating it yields CASSFYAGGLAEAFF. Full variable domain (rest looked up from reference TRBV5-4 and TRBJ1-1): ETGVTQSPTHLIKTRGQQVTLRCSSQSGHNTVSWYQQALGQGPQFIFQYYREEENGRGNFPPRFSGLQFPNYSSELNVNALELDDSALYLCASSFYAGGLAEAFFGQGTRLTVV.

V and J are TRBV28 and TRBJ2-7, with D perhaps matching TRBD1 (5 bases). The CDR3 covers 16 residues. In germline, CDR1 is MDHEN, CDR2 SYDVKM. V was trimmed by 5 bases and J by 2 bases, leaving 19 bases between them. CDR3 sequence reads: CASSPTRWGGTYEQYF. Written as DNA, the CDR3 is TGTGCCAGCAGTCCAACCCGCTGGGGCGGAACCTACGAGCAGTACTTC. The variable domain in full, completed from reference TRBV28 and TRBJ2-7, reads DVKVTQSSRYLVKRTGEKVFLECVQDMDHENMFWYRQDPGLGLRLIYFSYDVKMKEKGDIPEGYSVSREKKERFSLILESASTNQTSMYLCASSPTRWGGTYEQYFGPGTRLTVT.